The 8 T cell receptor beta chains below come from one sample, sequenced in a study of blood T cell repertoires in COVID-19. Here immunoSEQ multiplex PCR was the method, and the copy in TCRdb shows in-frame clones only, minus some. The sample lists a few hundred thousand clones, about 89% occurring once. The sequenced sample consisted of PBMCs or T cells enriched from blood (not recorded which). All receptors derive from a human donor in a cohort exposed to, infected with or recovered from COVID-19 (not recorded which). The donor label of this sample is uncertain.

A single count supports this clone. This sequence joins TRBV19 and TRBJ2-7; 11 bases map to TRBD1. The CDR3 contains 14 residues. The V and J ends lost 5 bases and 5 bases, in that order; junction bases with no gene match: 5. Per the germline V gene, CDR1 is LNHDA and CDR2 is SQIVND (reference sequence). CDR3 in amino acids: CASSSGTGGHEQYF. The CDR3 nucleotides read TGTGCCAGTAGTTCCGGGACAGGGGGGCACGAGCAGTACTTC.

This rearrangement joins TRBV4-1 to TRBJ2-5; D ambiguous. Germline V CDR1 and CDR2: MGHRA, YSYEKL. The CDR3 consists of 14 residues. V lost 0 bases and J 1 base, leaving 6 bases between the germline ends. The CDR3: CASSQDPSQETQYF. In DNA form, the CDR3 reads TGCGCCAGCAGCCAAGATCCTAGCCAAGAGACCCAGTACTTC.

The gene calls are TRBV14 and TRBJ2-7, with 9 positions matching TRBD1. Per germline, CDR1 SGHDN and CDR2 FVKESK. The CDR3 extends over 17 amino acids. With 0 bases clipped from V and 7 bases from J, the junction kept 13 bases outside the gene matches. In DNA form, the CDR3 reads TGTGCCAGCAGCCAAGATCGCCGGGACAGGGTCGGGGGGGAGCAGTACTTC. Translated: CASSQDRRDRVGGEQYF.

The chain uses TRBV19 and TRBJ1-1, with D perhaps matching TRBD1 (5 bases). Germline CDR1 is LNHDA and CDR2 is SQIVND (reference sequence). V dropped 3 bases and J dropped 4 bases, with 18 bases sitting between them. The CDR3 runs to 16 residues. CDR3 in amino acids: CASSISRVVAGTEAFF. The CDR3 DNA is TGTGCCAGTAGTATTTCCAGGGTGGTAGCGGGCACTGAAGCTTTCTTT.

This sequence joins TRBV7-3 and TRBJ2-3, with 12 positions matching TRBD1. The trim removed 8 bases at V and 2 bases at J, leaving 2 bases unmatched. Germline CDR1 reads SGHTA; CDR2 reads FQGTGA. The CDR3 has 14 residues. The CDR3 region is CASGTGGLTDTQYF. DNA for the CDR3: TGTGCCAGCGGGACAGGGGGCCTCACAGATACGCAGTATTTT.

The CDR3 region is CASRESTGTDYGYTF. In DNA form, the CDR3 reads TGTGCCAGCAGGGAGTCCACCGGGACAGACTATGGCTACACCTTC. This chain uses TRBV9 with TRBJ1-2, with 7 nucleotides matching TRBD1. Trimming at V came to 5 bases and at J to 3 bases, leaving 10 bases not matched to a gene. The CDR3 is 15 residues long. Germline V gene lookup returns CDR1 SGDLS and CDR2 YYNGEE.

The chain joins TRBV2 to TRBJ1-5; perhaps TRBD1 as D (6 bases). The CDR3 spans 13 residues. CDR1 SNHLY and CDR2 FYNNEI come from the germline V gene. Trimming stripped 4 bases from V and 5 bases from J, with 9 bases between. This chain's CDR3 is CASSAGEYQPQHF. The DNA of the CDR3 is TGTGCCAGCAGTGCAGGGGAATATCAGCCCCAGCATTTT. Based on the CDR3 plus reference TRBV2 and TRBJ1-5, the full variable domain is EPEVTQTPSHQVTQMGQEVILRCVPISNHLYFYWYRQILGQKVEFLVSFYNNEISEKSEIFDDQFSVERPDGSNFTLKIRSTKLEDSAMYFCASSAGEYQPQHFGDGTRLSIL.

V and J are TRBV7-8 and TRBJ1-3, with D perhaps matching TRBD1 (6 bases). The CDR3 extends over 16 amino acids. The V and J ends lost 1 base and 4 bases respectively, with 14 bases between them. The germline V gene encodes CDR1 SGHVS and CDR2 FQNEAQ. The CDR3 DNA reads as TGTGCCAGCAGCTTAGGGAGACAGGCGACCGGAAACACCATATATTTT. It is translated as CASSLGRQATGNTIYF.